This T cell receptor beta chain was identified during a study of glioma-infiltrating T cells (dated by TCRdb to about 2016). Notes on the research overall: Glioma tissue, non-neoplastic brain tissue and matched peripheral blood mononuclear cells were used as sources from which TCR alpha- and beta-chain repertoires were sequenced. To measure how far tissue and blood T-cell populations diverged, each tissue-infiltrating repertoire was compared against the peripheral blood repertoire of the same patient. The paired cohort was made up of three low-grade glioma patients, several primary glioblastoma patients and three non-glioma patients who contributed non-neoplastic brain tissue.

About this clonotype itself: The specificity of this receptor is unknown. Base-call qualities are not available, and no considerably larger clone is one nucleotide away.

TCR alpha and beta CDR3 regions were amplified with the iRepertoire nested amplicon-rescue multiplex PCR (arm-PCR) platform from RNA. The input for one-step reverse transcription and amplification was about 95-450 ng of either tissue mRNA or PBMC total RNA. Following bead purification, Illumina adapters were added by a secondary multiplex PCR, and the libraries were gel-purified between 200 and 400 bp. Internal 6-nucleotide barcodes were carried by the libraries and were used for demultiplexing. Sequencing of libraries was performed on an Illumina MiSeq with 2x220 or 2x250 nucleotide paired-end reads. The published analysis was carried out like this. Paired reads were merged with FLASH 1.2.11 and aligned to the GRCh37 human genome with BWA-MEM before extracting TRA and TRB reads. An IMGT-derived reference of cassette sequences and CDR3 motifs, with pseudogenes included, was used for V and J assignment. Three-frame translation of reads was performed, and productive CDR3s were defined as those with a C...FGXG motif and no stop codons. Unique combinations of V-J cassette pair and CDR3 amino acid sequence were defined as clonotypes. Reads were filtered by Hamming distance, with the threshold set by the sequence error rate of each sample in mapped regions. Using fastp trimming at Q25 and MiXCR clonotype assembly, TCRdb reanalyzed the public sequencing data and kept in-frame beta chains. Rows are combined by CDR3 protein, so each entry shows the most common genes and DNA. In this record, the V and J calls reflect TCRdb's handling and not the investigators' own analysis. The sample includes 90,000 or so distinct CDR3 sequences, with about 37% observed a single time. More than 30% of the sample rests with the top ten.

Broad study findings and their caveats: Tissue and blood shared very few CDR3 sequences, a result attributed to high CDR3 diversity and limited sampling. Group comparisons rested on small numbers: three non-neoplastic, three low-grade glioma and several glioblastoma patients. VJ-independent divergence between tissue and blood was found to be below expectation in non-neoplastic patients but above expectation in all gliomas, particularly low-grade gliomas.

V and J lose 4 bases and 6 bases, and a span of 28 bases separates them. CDR1 LGHDT and CDR2 YNNKEL were looked up in the germline V gene (reference sequence). The CDR3 spans 19 residues, from the cysteine through the phenylalanine. This entry keeps only the CDR3 DNA: 57 bases, framed from base 1. The source is a human donor with low-grade glioma or glioblastoma, undergoing nonglioma brain surgery, or in good health (not recorded which). The chain employs TRBV3-1 and TRBJ2-1; perhaps TRBD1 is the D gene, with 5 bases matching. The source material was glioma tissue, nonneoplastic brain tissue, or PBMCs (not recorded which). This receptor carries the CDR3 CASSLLGQELNVVLNEQFF. The sequenced DNA is TGTGCCAGCAGCCTCCTGGGGCAAGAGTTAAATGTAGTCCTCAATGAGCAGTTCTTC.